The rows below give T cell receptor beta chains drawn from one sample of a study of blood T cell repertoires in COVID-19. Data came from immunoSEQ multiplex PCR; TCRdb stores just in-frame clones and leaves some out. This table holds approximately 500,000 clones, approximately 92% found once. The sequencing input was peripheral blood. The source is a man between 18 and 35 years old with COVID-19, enrolled during active disease. Both conserved end residues are part of each CDR3. A D gene is named only where the DNA matches it firmly. Clone size is stated in some rows and not others, as once, few, many or a class when expanded.

cdr3_aa,cdr3_nt,d_call,j_call,clone_size,v_call,cdr3_length
CASSSTDEQYF,TGTGCCAGTAGTAGTACAGACGAGCAGTACTTC,NA,TRBJ2-7,NA,TRBV19,11
CASSPDSDSNQPQHF,TGTGCCAGCAGCCCGGACTCTGATAGCAATCAGCCCCAGCATTTT,NA,TRBJ1-5,NA,TRBV9,15
CASSQTGYGYTF,TGTGCCAGCAGCCAGACGGGATATGGCTACACCTTC,NA,TRBJ1-2,NA,TRBV12-3/TRBV12-4,12
CASSPFGRDSYEQYF,TGTGCCAGCTCACCATTTGGCAGGGACTCCTACGAGCAGTACTTC,NA,TRBJ2-7,NA,TRBV18,15
CASGDKFGTTYEQYF,TGTGCCAGCGGCGACAAATTCGGGACTACCTACGAGCAGTACTTC,TRBD2,TRBJ2-7,few,TRBV2,15
CASSYSGAHADTQYF,TGTGCCAGCAGTTACTCAGGGGCCCACGCAGATACGCAGTATTTT,NA,TRBJ2-3,NA,TRBV6-5,15
CASSLGREAFF,TGTGCCAGCAGCTTAGGTCGGGAGGCTTTCTTT,NA,TRBJ1-1,NA,TRBV7-9,11
CASTKGGNNEQFF,TGTGCCAGCACAAAGGGAGGGAACAATGAGCAGTTCTTC,TRBD2,TRBJ2-1,NA,TRBV19,13
CASSWDLSSYNEQFF,TGTGCCAGCAGTTGGGACTTGAGCTCCTACAATGAGCAGTTCTTC,NA,TRBJ2-1,NA,TRBV3-1/TRBV3-2,15
CASSLASTGDWSTDTQYF,TGTGCCAGCAGCTTAGCTTCCACAGGGGATTGGAGCACAGATACGCAGTATTTT,TRBD1,TRBJ2-3,NA,TRBV13,18
CASRRGRITDTQYF,TGTGCCAGCAGGAGGGGGCGGATCACAGATACGCAGTATTTT,TRBD1,TRBJ2-3,NA,TRBV6-5,14
CASNQGRQFF,TGTGCCAGCAATCAGGGGAGGCAGTTCTTC,NA,TRBJ2-1,NA,TRBV2,10
CASSQTGLTNEKLFF,TGTGCCAGCAGCCAAACAGGGTTGACTAATGAAAAACTGTTTTTT,NA,TRBJ1-4,NA,TRBV3-1/TRBV3-2,15
CASSLGRTGATYEQYF,TGTGCCAGCAGCTTGGGTAGGACAGGGGCCACCTACGAGCAGTACTTC,TRBD1,TRBJ2-7,NA,TRBV5-4,16
CASSPLGQGDEKLFF,TGTGCCAGCAGCCCGCTCGGACAGGGCGATGAAAAACTGTTTTTT,TRBD1,TRBJ1-4,NA,TRBV11-3,15
CASSLREPFSPEAFF,TGTGCCAGTAGCCTTAGAGAACCATTCTCTCCTGAAGCTTTCTTT,NA,TRBJ1-1,few,TRBV2,15
CASRGQGAGELFF,TGTGCCAGCAGAGGCCAGGGGGCCGGGGAGCTGTTTTTT,TRBD1,TRBJ2-2,NA,TRBV2,13
CASSSARPLTGSKWDGYTF,TGTGCCAGCAGTTCTGCCCGGCCCCTCACAGGGTCTAAGTGGGACGGCTACACCTTC,NA,TRBJ1-2,NA,TRBV2,19
CASSVSDRGVFYGYTF,TGTGCCAGCAGTGTCTCGGACAGGGGAGTATTTTATGGCTACACCTTC,TRBD1,TRBJ1-2,NA,TRBV2,16
CASSSSGTGNLETQYF,TGTGCCAGCAGTTCCTCCGGGACAGGGAATCTGGAGACCCAGTACTTC,TRBD1,TRBJ2-5,NA,TRBV5-4,16
CASSPLDSPYEQYF,TGTGCCAGCAGTCCTCTTGACAGCCCCTACGAGCAGTACTTC,NA,TRBJ2-7,NA,TRBV27,14
CASSGGPQNEQFF,TGTGCCAGCAGCGGGGGCCCCCAAAATGAGCAGTTCTTC,NA,TRBJ2-1,NA,TRBV5-6,13
CASSLGPGTETYNSPLHF,TGTGCCAGCAGTTTAGGACCCGGGACAGAAACCTATAATTCACCCCTCCACTTT,TRBD1,TRBJ1-6,few,TRBV11-2,18
CATSDSARIFF,TGTGCCACCAGTGACTCGGCGAGGATTTTCTTT,NA,TRBJ1-1,NA,TRBV24-1,11
CASSSRDLFTDTQYF,TGTGCCAGCAGCTCTCGGGACTTGTTCACAGATACGCAGTATTTT,NA,TRBJ2-3,once,TRBV11-3,15
CASSFLAGWEQFF,TGTGCTAGCAGCTTTCTAGCGGGGTGGGAGCAGTTCTTC,TRBD2,TRBJ2-1,NA,TRBV7-7,13